The 25 T cell receptor beta chains given below trace back to one sample, sequenced in a study of cytomegalovirus exposure and HLA in healthy donors. PCR used 60 Vbeta primers and 13 Jbeta primers. Method: immunoSEQ multiplex PCR; TCRdb's copy keeps in-frame clones and lacks some. The repertoire holds about 110,000 clones, with over 75% as singletons. The sample comprised PBMCs. The receptors here all came from a human donor in good health.

The gene calls are TRBV29-1 and TRBJ2-7; D is unclear. V lost 7 bases, J lost 3 bases, and 13 bases lay in between. CDR3 size: 12 residues. CDR1 and CDR2 (germline): SQVTM, ANQGSEA. The CDR3 spells CSAEQNNYEQYF. CDR3 DNA: TGCAGCGCCGAACAAAATAACTACGAGCAGTACTTC.

CDR3 in amino acids: CASSFDRVTSYEQYF. DNA of the CDR3: TGTGCCAGCAGCTTTGACAGGGTCACATCCTACGAGCAGTACTTC. V and J are TRBV5-6 and TRBJ2-7; TRBD1 aligns across 7 bases. The J segment lost 1 base and the V segment lost 2 bases, leaving 6 bases of the junction unmatched. In germline, CDR1 is SGHDT, CDR2 YYEEEE. The CDR3 is made up of 15 amino acids.

This clone has just a few counts. This chain connects TRBV10-3 to TRBJ1-1, with D hard to call. V was cut by 2 bases and J by 5 bases, with 6 bases left in between. Looked up from germline, CDR1 is ENHRY and CDR2 is SYGVKD. The CDR3 has 12 amino acids. This CDR3 is CAISEAQTEAFF. CDR3 bases: TGTGCCATCAGTGAGGCCCAGACTGAAGCTTTCTTT.

The gene calls are TRBV6-5 and TRBJ1-2; possibly TRBD1 for D (6 bases). The germline V gene encodes CDR1 MNHEY and CDR2 SVGAGI. V lost 4 bases, J lost 4 bases, and 13 bases lay in between. This CDR3 region has 14 residues. In DNA form, the CDR3 reads TGTGCCAGCAGTTCGACAGGACGGGGCTATGGCTACACCTTC. It translates to CASSSTGRGYGYTF.

V is TRBV5-5 and J is TRBJ1-2; D gene unclear. V lost 2 bases, J lost 2 bases, and 10 bases lay in between. CDR3 length: 14 residues. Germline CDR1 SGHKS, CDR2 YYEKEE (reference sequence). This chain's CDR3 is CASSFSSENYGYTF. In nucleotides, the CDR3 is TGTGCCAGCAGCTTCTCGTCGGAGAACTATGGCTACACCTTC.

This clone has only one observation. This chain joins TRBV7-3 and TRBJ2-7, with D possibly being TRBD1 (6 bases). The germline V gene encodes CDR1 SGHTA and CDR2 FQGTGA. CDR3 length: 16 residues. Trimming stripped 0 bases from V and 5 bases from J, with 17 bases between. The CDR3 nucleotides are TGTGCCAGCAGCTTAACGGGGGACACCCGCTTGGACGAGCAGTACTTC. As protein: CASSLTGDTRLDEQYF.

This chain joins TRBV7-2 and TRBJ2-3; 8 bases fit TRBD2. V dropped 5 bases and J dropped 10; count of bases not matched to a gene: 5. Germline CDR1 SGHTA, CDR2 FQGNSA. The CDR3 extends over 12 amino acids. The CDR3, as DNA: TGTGCCAGCAGCCGCAGCGGGAGTGCGCAGTATTTT. This gives the protein CASSRSGSAQYF.

This sequence joins TRBV27 and TRBJ2-7, with 11 nucleotides matching TRBD1. The length of the CDR3 is 18 residues. Trimming cost V 0 bases and J 0 bases; bases outside gene matches: 7. CDR1 is MNHEY and CDR2 is SMNVEV in the germline V gene (reference sequence). The CDR3, as DNA: TGTGCCAGCAGTTTATCGAGCCGGACAGGGGGCGGCTCCTACGAGCAGTACTTC. Its protein is CASSLSSRTGGGSYEQYF.

This clone was seen a handful of times. The chain recombines TRBV9 with TRBJ2-1; 16 bases line up with TRBD2. CDR1 and CDR2 from the germline V gene are SGDLS and YYNGEE. After removal of 0 bases from V and 7 bases from J, the junction contained 16 bases not matched to a gene. There are 21 residues in the CDR3. The CDR3 spells CASSVVAAGLAGGGRGNEQFF. The CDR3, as DNA: TGTGCCAGCAGCGTAGTCGCCGCGGGACTAGCGGGGGGGGGTAGGGGGAATGAGCAGTTCTTC.

CDR3 coding DNA: TGCGCCAGCAGCCCAATGACTAGCGGGAGGAACACCGGGGAGCTGTTTTTT. This sequence encodes CASSPMTSGRNTGELFF. V is TRBV4-1 and J is TRBJ2-2; 12 nucleotides agree with TRBD2. Per germline, CDR1 MGHRA and CDR2 YSYEKL. The CDR3 covers 17 residues. V dropped 4 bases and J dropped 1; count of bases not matched to a gene: 4.

The sample holds a few counts of this clone. This chain connects TRBV5-1 to TRBJ2-2, with 7 bases matching TRBD1. Germline V gives CDR1 SGHRS, CDR2 YFSETQ. CDR3 length: 16 residues. With V trimmed by 2 bases and J by 4 bases, 8 bases remained unmatched. The CDR3 bases are TGCGCCAGCAGCTTCGACAGGGTACGTGGCACCGGGGAGCTGTTTTTT. This sequence encodes CASSFDRVRGTGELFF.

V usage is TRBV5-1 and J usage is TRBJ2-3, with a possible D match to TRBD2 (6 bases). The CDR3 length is 15 residues. Germline V gene lookup returns CDR1 SGHRS and CDR2 YFSETQ. Trimming took 2 bases from V and 6 from J, leaving 16 bases between them. CDR3: CASSLWDSTGDTQYF. CDR3 coding DNA: TGCGCCAGCAGCTTATGGGACTCCACGGGGGATACGCAGTATTTT. The variable domain in full, completed from reference TRBV5-1 and TRBJ2-3, reads KAGVTQTPRYLIKTRGQQVTLSCSPISGHRSVSWYQQTPGQGLQFLFEYFSETQRNKGNFPGRFSGRQFSNSRSEMNVSTLELGDSALYLCASSLWDSTGDTQYFGPGTRLTVL.

V and J are TRBV28 and TRBJ2-5; 9 nucleotides match TRBD2. In germline, CDR1 is MDHEN, CDR2 SYDVKM. Unmatched junction bases numbered 14, after V lost 2 bases and J lost 10 bases. The CDR3 runs to 16 residues. The CDR3, as DNA: TGTGCCAGCAGTTTAAGGGGAACTAGCGGGCTATCTGGCCAGTACTTC. As protein: CASSLRGTSGLSGQYF.

The rearrangement joins TRBV7-6 to TRBJ2-1; TRBD2 matches 9 bases. With V trimmed by 4 bases and J by 4 bases, 11 bases remained unmatched. This CDR3 is 17 amino acids long. The germline gives CDR1 SGHVS, CDR2 FNYEAQ. The CDR3 reads CASSSATSGRGYNEQFF. CDR3 nucleotides: TGTGCCAGCAGCTCAGCGACTAGCGGAAGGGGGTACAATGAGCAGTTCTTC.

V and J are TRBV29-1 and TRBJ2-4, with 7 bases aligning to TRBD1. The CDR3 runs 14 residues. Germline-derived CDR1 and CDR2 are SQVTM and ANQGSEA. V dropped 6 bases and J dropped 0; count of bases not matched to a gene: 5. CDR3 DNA sequence: TGCAGCGTGACCCCAGGGGGAGCCAAAAACATTCAGTACTTC. This translates into CSVTPGGAKNIQYF.

The V call is TRBV6-7, the J call TRBJ1-6; no firm D call. TRBV6-7 is filed as an ORF, its function uncertain. The CDR3 extends over 17 amino acids. V shed 5 bases and J shed 11 bases, with 25 bases lying between them. In DNA form, the CDR3 reads TGTGCCAGCAGTCCAACCCCATTTCGGGGAGGAGTAGCACCCCTCCACTTT. Translation gives CASSPTPFRGGVAPLHF.

This clone was seen only a few times. The chain has TRBV5-1 and TRBJ2-2, with TRBD2 identical over 7 bases. Trimming took 1 base from V and 0 from J; bases not matched to a gene: 3. Germline values: CDR1 SGHRS, CDR2 YFSETQ. The CDR3 totals 16 residues. CDR3 sequence: CASSLLADTNTGELFF. For the CDR3, the DNA is TGCGCCAGCAGCTTGCTAGCGGATACGAACACCGGGGAGCTGTTTTTT.

The chain recombines TRBV5-1 with TRBJ1-3, with D tentatively TRBD1 (5 bases). Trimming removed 0 bases from V and 0 bases from J, with 10 bases in between. The CDR3 extends over 16 amino acids. Germline lookup yields CDR1 SGHRS and CDR2 YFSETQ. CDR3 loop: CASSLGRGTSGNTIYF. The CDR3 bases are TGCGCCAGCAGCTTGGGAAGGGGCACCTCTGGAAACACCATATATTTT.

The chain is built from TRBV14 and TRBJ2-5; D is unresolved. Trimming shortened V by 4 bases and J by 11 bases, and 11 bases separated the two germline ends. This CDR3 comprises 11 residues. From germline, CDR1 is SGHDN and CDR2 FVKESK. The CDR3, as DNA: TGTGCCAGCAGCCCCGGAAGCAGGCAGTACTTC. Translating gives CASSPGSRQYF.

The chain combines TRBV11-3 with TRBJ2-5, with a tentative D call TRBD2 (6 bases). The V and J ends lost 5 bases and 1 base respectively, with 14 bases between them. In germline, CDR1 is SGHNT, CDR2 YENEEA. The CDR3 covers 15 residues. CDR3: CASSHRGGVQETQYF. The CDR3 DNA is TGTGCCAGCAGCCATCGCGGAGGGGTCCAAGAGACCCAGTACTTC. The whole variable domain, remainder taken from reference TRBV11-3 and TRBJ2-5, is EAGVVQSPRYKIIEKKQPVAFWCNPISGHNTLYWYLQNLGQGPELLIRYENEEAVDDSQLPKDRFSAERLKGVDSTLKIQPAELGDSAVYLCASSHRGGVQETQYFGPGTRLLVL.

This CDR3 reads CATREGGSQETQYF. As DNA, the CDR3 is TGTGCCACCCGAGAGGGAGGTTCCCAAGAGACCCAGTACTTC. This chain links TRBV2 with TRBJ2-5; possibly TRBD2 for D (6 bases). V lost 10 bases and J lost 1, with 16 bases in between. This CDR3 has 14 residues. CDR1 and CDR2 (germline): SNHLY, FYNNEI.

The chain combines TRBV30 with TRBJ2-1; the match to TRBD2 covers 13 bases. Germline CDR1 GTSNPN, CDR2 SVGIG (reference sequence). The CDR3 consists of 16 residues. The V gene end was trimmed by 2 bases and the J gene end by 6 bases; junction bases not matched to a gene: 7. The CDR3 DNA follows: TGTGCCTGGAGTATTACTAGCGGGAGGGCCGGCAATGAGCAGTTCTTC. Translation: CAWSITSGRAGNEQFF. The full variable domain, with the rest looked up from reference TRBV30 and TRBJ2-1, is SQTIHQWPATLVQPVGSPLSLECTVEGTSNPNLYWYRQAAGRGLQLLFYSVGIGQISSEVPQNLSASRPQDRQFILSSKKLLLSDSGFYLCAWSITSGRAGNEQFFGPGTRLTVL.

The chain couples TRBV18 to TRBJ1-5, with D tentatively TRBD1 (6 bases). With 1 base removed from V and 5 bases from J, the gap between germline ends came to 18 bases. CDR1 is KGHSH and CDR2 is LQKENI in the germline V gene. The CDR3 contains 17 residues. CDR3 residues: CASSPQPQGRYDQPQHF. The CDR3 DNA reads as TGTGCCAGCTCACCACAACCCCAGGGGCGATATGATCAGCCCCAGCATTTT.

V and J are TRBV10-3 and TRBJ2-1; 12 nucleotides match TRBD2. Germline V gives CDR1 ENHRY, CDR2 SYGVKD. J lost 6 bases, V lost 5 bases, and 11 bases had no gene match. This CDR3 contains 17 residues. CDR3 sequence reads: CAISQTLAGGPFNEQFF. The DNA for the CDR3 is TGTGCCATCAGTCAGACCCTAGCGGGAGGGCCGTTCAATGAGCAGTTCTTC.

The CDR3 region has the DNA TGTGCCAGCAGCTCTCTAGCGGGAGGGACCACCGGGGAGCTGTTTTTT. This translates into CASSSLAGGTTGELFF. The chain recombines TRBV7-9 with TRBJ2-2; 12 bases agree with TRBD2. Germline loops: CDR1 SEHNR, CDR2 FQNEAQ (reference sequence). The CDR3 runs to 16 residues. J was trimmed by 4 bases and V by 4 bases; bases with no gene match: 4. Full variable domain (outside the CDR3, taken from reference TRBV7-9 and TRBJ2-2): DTGVSQNPRHKITKRGQNVTFRCDPISEHNRLYWYRQTLGQGPEFLTYFQNEAQLEKSRLLSDRFSAERPKGSFSTLEIQRTEQGDSAMYLCASSSLAGGTTGELFFGEGSRLTVL.